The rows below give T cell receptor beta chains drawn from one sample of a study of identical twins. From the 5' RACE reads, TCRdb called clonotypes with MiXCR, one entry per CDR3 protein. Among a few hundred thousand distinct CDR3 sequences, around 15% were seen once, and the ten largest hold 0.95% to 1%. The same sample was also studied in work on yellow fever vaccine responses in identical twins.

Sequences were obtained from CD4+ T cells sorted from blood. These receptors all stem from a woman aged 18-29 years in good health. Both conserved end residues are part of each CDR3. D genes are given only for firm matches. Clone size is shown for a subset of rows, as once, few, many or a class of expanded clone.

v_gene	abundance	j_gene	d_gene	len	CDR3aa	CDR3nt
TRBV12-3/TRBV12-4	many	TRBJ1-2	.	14	CASSLGGKVRGYTF	TGTGCCAGCAGTTTAGGGGGGAAGGTGCGGGGCTACACCTTC
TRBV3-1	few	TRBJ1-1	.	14	CASSQGGGQVKAFF	TGTGCCAGCAGCCAAGGGGGGGGCCAGGTGAAAGCTTTCTTT
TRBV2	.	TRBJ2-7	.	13	CASSGYSSYEQYF	TGTGCCAGCAGTGGGTACAGCTCCTACGAGCAGTACTTC
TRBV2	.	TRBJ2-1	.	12	CASSDNRNEQFF	TGTGCCAGCAGTGACAATCGGAATGAGCAGTTCTTC
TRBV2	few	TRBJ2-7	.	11	CASRQFYEQYF	TGTGCCAGCAGACAGTTCTACGAGCAGTACTTC
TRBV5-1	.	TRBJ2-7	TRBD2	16	CASSAGGTSGAYEQYF	TGCGCCAGCAGCGCGGGGGGGACTAGCGGCGCCTACGAGCAGTACTTC
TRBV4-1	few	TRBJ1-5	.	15	CASSQARFSNQPQHF	TGCGCCAGCAGCCAAGCCCGATTTAGCAATCAGCCCCAGCATTTT
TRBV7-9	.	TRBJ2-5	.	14	CASSLEIPQETQYF	TGTGCCAGCAGCTTAGAGATACCACAAGAGACCCAGTACTTC
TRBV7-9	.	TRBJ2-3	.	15	CASSPRGGQGDTQYF	TGTGCCAGCAGCCCAAGGGGGGGCCAGGGAGATACGCAGTATTTT
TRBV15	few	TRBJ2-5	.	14	CATSRVDPWETQYF	TGTGCCACCAGCAGAGTAGACCCCTGGGAGACCCAGTACTTC
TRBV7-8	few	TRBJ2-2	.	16	CASSLGLVGAAGELFF	TGTGCCAGCAGCTTAGGCCTCGTAGGGGCGGCCGGGGAGCTGTTTTTT
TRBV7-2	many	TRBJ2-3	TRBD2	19	CASSLALTSGVAKTDTQYF	TGTGCCAGCAGCTTAGCGCTGACTAGCGGGGTGGCAAAGACAGATACGCAGTATTTT
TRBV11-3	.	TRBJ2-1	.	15	CASSFLGGASNEQFF	TGTGCCAGCAGCTTCCTAGGGGGGGCCAGCAATGAGCAGTTCTTC
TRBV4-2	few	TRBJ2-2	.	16	CASSQEPGTPTGELFF	TGTGCCAGCAGCCAGGAACCCGGGACCCCCACCGGGGAGCTGTTTTTT
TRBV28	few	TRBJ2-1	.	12	CASTLGGFSQFF	TGTGCCAGCACCCTCGGAGGGTTTTCGCAGTTCTTC
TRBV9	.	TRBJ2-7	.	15	CASSVGLASFHEQYF	TGTGCCAGCAGCGTAGGCCTAGCGAGTTTCCACGAGCAGTACTTC
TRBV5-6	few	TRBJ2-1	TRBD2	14	CASRLAGAYNEQFF	TGTGCCAGCAGACTAGCGGGGGCTTACAATGAGCAGTTCTTC
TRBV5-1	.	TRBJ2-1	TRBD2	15	CASSGSSGGAGEQFF	TGCGCCAGCAGCGGATCAAGCGGGGGGGCCGGGGAGCAGTTCTTC
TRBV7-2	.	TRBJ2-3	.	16	CASSARGSVGTDTQYF	TGTGCCAGCAGCGCGCGGGGTAGCGTTGGTACAGATACGCAGTATTTT
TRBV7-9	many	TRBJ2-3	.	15	CASSLVQASTDTQYF	TGTGCCAGCAGCTTAGTGCAGGCCAGCACAGATACGCAGTATTTT
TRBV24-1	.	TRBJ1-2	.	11	CATSRGGGYTF	TGTGCCACCAGCAGGGGAGGCGGCTACACCTTC
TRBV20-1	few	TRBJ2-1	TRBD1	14	CSARVWTGDYEQFF	TGCAGTGCTAGAGTTTGGACAGGGGACTATGAGCAGTTCTTC
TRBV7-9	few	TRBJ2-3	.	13	CAFIRLSTDTQYF	TGTGCTTTCATTCGCCTCAGCACAGATACGCAGTATTTT
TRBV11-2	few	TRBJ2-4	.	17	CASSLVRQVKTKNIQYF	TGTGCCAGCAGCTTAGTAAGACAGGTGAAGACCAAAAACATTCAGTACTTC
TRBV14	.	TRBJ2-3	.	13	CASSQASVYTQYF	TGTGCCAGCAGCCAGGCTAGCGTATATACGCAGTATTTT
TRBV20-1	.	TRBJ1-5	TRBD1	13	CSADRQGIQPQHF	TGCAGTGCCGACCGACAGGGGATACAGCCCCAGCATTTT
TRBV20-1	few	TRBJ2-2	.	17	CSARDPRQGGNTGELFF	TGCAGTGCTAGAGATCCCCGACAGGGAGGGAACACCGGGGAGCTGTTTTTT
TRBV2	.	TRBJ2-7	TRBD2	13	CASKSGGDYEQYF	TGTGCCAGCAAAAGCGGGGGAGACTACGAGCAGTACTTC
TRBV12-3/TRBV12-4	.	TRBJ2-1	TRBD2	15	CASSFGSGAVNEQFF	TGTGCCAGCAGTTTTGGTAGCGGGGCCGTCAATGAGCAGTTCTTC
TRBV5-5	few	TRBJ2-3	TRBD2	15	CASGAGEIGTDTQYF	TGTGCCAGCGGGGCGGGGGAGATCGGCACAGATACGCAGTATTTT
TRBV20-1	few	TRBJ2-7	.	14	CSGGKGESSYEQYF	TGCAGTGGGGGGAAGGGGGAAAGCTCCTACGAGCAGTACTTC
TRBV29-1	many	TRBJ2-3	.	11	CSVASADTQYF	TGCAGCGTTGCCTCCGCAGATACGCAGTATTTT
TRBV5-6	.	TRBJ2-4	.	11	CASSLSGDQYF	TGTGCCAGCAGCTTGAGTGGTGATCAGTACTTC
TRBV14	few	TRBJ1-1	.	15	CASSQARAWNTEAFF	TGTGCCAGCAGCCAAGCCCGGGCGTGGAACACTGAAGCTTTCTTT
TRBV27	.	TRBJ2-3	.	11	CAFHDRDTQYF	TGTGCCTTCCACGATAGGGATACGCAGTATTTT
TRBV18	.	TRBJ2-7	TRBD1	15	CASSPFSTGMGEQYF	TGTGCCAGCTCACCATTTTCGACAGGGATGGGGGAGCAGTACTTC
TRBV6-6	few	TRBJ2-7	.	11	CASSYGGWQYF	TGTGCCAGTAGTTACGGAGGATGGCAGTACTTC